This T cell receptor beta chain appears in the sequencing data of a study of neurological immune-mediated disorders. Study conclusions and caveats: Any association between clinical or MRI features and the multiple sclerosis repertoire cluster was absent. TCR clonal expansion peaked in HTLV-1-associated myelopathy patients and was lowest in multiple sclerosis patients.

The cDNA was produced through 5'RACE with 10-nucleotide random UMIs. Each CDR3 protein is one row after TCRdb ran MiXCR on the 5' RACE reads. The sample lists more than 45,000 distinct CDR3 sequences; 3% to 4% were seen once. This clonotype was seen repeatedly, ten times or more. Antigen specificity is unknown. Trimming took 5 bases from V and 5 from J; bases not matched to a gene: 3. The CDR3 length is 15 residues. The sequenced sample was PBMCs. The clonotype was recovered from a man aged 35-49 years with multiple sclerosis. The chain links TRBV12-3 or TRBV12-4 to TRBJ1-6; 10 bases fit TRBD1. This chain's CDR3 is CASSLGQGNNSPLHF. DNA for the CDR3: TGTGCCAGCAGTCTGGGACAGGGGAATAATTCACCCCTCCACTTT.